These T cell receptor beta chains were read from a single sample in a study of blood T cell repertoires in COVID-19. The protocol was immunoSEQ multiplex PCR, while the TCRdb copy is restricted to in-frame clones and leaves out a portion. The data contain approximately 220,000 clones, about 80% of them singletons. The sequenced sample consisted of peripheral blood. These receptors all come from a woman in her forties with active or convalescent COVID-19. The CDR3 runs from the conserved cysteine through the conserved F or W. D genes are given only for firm matches. Size tells how often a clone was seen (once, few, many) or the class of an expanded clone, and some rows leave it out.

J,D,size,V,CDR3,DNA
TRBJ1-2,.,once,TRBV24-1,CATSSEGLYGYTF,TGTGCCACCAGTTCGGAAGGACTCTATGGCTACACCTTC
TRBJ2-7,.,.,TRBV12-3/TRBV12-4,CASSYSYEQYF,TGTGCCAGCAGTTATAGCTACGAGCAGTACTTC
TRBJ2-3,TRBD2,.,TRBV5-4,CASSPDGSSGGRDTQYF,TGTGCCAGCAGCCCGGACGGGTCTAGCGGGGGGCGAGATACGCAGTATTTT
TRBJ2-7,TRBD1,.,TRBV5-1,CASSLGDRGREQYF,TGCGCCAGCAGCTTGGGGGACAGGGGGCGCGAGCAGTACTTC
TRBJ2-1,TRBD2,.,TRBV18,CASSQEREAGEQFF,TGTGCCAGCTCACAGGAGCGGGAGGCTGGTGAGCAGTTCTTC
TRBJ2-7,.,.,TRBV5-1,CASAGTSSYEQYF,TGCGCCAGCGCCGGGACAAGCTCCTACGAGCAGTACTTC
TRBJ1-3,TRBD1,.,TRBV4-2,CASSDGQGSGNTIYF,TGTGCCAGCAGTGACGGACAGGGAAGCGGAAACACCATATATTTT
TRBJ2-3,.,.,TRBV7-2,CASSLRWASVQRADTQYF,TGTGCCAGCAGCTTACGTTGGGCTAGCGTCCAGAGGGCAGATACGCAGTATTTT
TRBJ1-2,TRBD1,.,TRBV19,CASSTETGNGGAYYGYTF,TGTGCCAGTAGTACCGAGACAGGGAATGGGGGCGCCTACTATGGCTACACCTTC
TRBJ2-1,.,.,TRBV6-2/TRBV6-3,CASSDSVSYNEQFF,TGTGCCAGCAGCGACAGCGTCTCCTACAATGAGCAGTTCTTC
TRBJ2-3,.,once,TRBV19,CASSIRGGLSTDTQYF,TGTGCCAGTAGTATAAGGGGGGGACTTTCTACAGATACGCAGTATTTT
TRBJ1-1,TRBD1,.,TRBV5-6,CASSDAGTGSAEAFF,TGTGCCAGCAGCGACGCCGGGACAGGGAGCGCTGAAGCTTTCTTT
TRBJ1-1,.,.,TRBV28,CASSLNQAGTEAFF,TGTGCCAGCAGTTTAAATCAGGCGGGCACTGAAGCTTTCTTT
TRBJ2-3,.,once,TRBV5-5,CASSSTGGTDTQYF,TGTGCCAGCAGCTCAACAGGTGGCACAGATACGCAGTATTTT
TRBJ2-1,.,.,TRBV28,CASRTGLSYNEQFF,TGTGCCAGCAGAACAGGGTTATCCTACAATGAGCAGTTCTTC
TRBJ2-1,.,.,TRBV10-1,CASSQRGGYNEQFF,TGCGCCAGCTCCCAGCGAGGGGGATACAATGAGCAGTTCTTC